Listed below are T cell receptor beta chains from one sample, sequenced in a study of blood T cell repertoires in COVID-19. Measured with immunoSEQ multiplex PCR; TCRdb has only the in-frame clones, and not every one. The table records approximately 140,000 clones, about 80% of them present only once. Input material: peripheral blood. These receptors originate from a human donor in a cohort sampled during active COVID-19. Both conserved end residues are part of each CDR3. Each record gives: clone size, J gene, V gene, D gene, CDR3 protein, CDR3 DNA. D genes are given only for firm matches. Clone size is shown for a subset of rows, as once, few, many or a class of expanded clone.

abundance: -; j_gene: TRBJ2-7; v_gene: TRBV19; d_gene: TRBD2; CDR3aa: CASSIAGGYEQYF; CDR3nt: TGTGCCAGTAGTATTGCGGGAGGTTACGAGCAGTACTTC
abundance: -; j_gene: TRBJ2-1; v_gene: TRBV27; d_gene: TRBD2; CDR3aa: CASSFTSGTSYNEQFF; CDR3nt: TGTGCCAGCAGTTTTACTAGCGGGACTTCTTACAATGAGCAGTTCTTC
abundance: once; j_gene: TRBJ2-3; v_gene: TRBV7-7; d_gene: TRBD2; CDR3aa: CASSRGLAGGGDTQYF; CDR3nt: TGTGCTAGCAGCAGGGGACTAGCGGGAGGTGGAGATACGCAGTATTTT
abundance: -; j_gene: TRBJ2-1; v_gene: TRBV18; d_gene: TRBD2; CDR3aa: CASSPPGLAVYNEQFF; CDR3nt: TGTGCCAGCTCGCCACCGGGACTAGCGGTCTACAATGAGCAGTTCTTC
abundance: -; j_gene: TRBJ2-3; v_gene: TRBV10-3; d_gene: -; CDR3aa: CAIRRDHQGDTQYF; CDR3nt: TGTGCCATCAGGCGGGACCATCAGGGAGATACGCAGTATTTT
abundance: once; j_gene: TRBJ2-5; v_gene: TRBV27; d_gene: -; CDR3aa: CASTRTRGSETQYF; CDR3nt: TGTGCCAGCACCCGGACAAGGGGATCAGAGACCCAGTACTTC
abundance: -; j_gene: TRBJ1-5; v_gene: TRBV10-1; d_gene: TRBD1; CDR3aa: CASRPNRGLSNQPQHF; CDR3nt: TGCGCCAGCAGGCCGAACAGGGGTCTTAGCAATCAGCCCCAGCATTTT
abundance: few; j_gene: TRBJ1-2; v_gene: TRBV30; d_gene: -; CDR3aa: CAWSVYGSHTF; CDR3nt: TGTGCCTGGAGTGTATACGGGTCCCACACCTTC
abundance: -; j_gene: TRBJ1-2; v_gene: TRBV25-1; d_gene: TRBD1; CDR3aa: CASSGGQGFYGYTF; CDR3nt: TGTGCCAGCAGTGGGGGACAGGGATTCTATGGCTACACCTTC
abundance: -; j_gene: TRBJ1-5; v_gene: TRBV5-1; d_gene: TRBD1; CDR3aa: CASSRGQGGNQPQHF; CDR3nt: TGCGCCAGCAGCCGAGGACAGGGGGGCAATCAGCCCCAGCATTTT
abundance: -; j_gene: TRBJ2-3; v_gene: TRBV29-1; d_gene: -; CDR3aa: CSVEDLTGSTDTQYF; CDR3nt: TGCAGCGTTGAAGATCTTACAGGGAGCACAGATACGCAGTATTTT
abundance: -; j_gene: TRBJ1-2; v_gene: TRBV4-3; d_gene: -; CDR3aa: CASSQDLTDRSGYTF; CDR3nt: TGCGCCAGCAGCCAAGATTTAACCGATCGGTCGGGCTACACCTTC
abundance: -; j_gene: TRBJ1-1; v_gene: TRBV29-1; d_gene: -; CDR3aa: CSANRVNTEAFF; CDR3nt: TGCAGCGCAAACCGGGTGAACACTGAAGCTTTCTTT
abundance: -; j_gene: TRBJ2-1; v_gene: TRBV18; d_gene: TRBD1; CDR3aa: CASSIRTGGSHNEQFF; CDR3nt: TGTGCCAGCTCAATCCGGACAGGGGGCTCCCACAATGAGCAGTTCTTC
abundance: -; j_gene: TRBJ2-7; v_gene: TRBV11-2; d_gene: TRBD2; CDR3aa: CASSLDSGLASYEQYF; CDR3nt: TGTGCCAGCAGCTTAGATTCTGGACTAGCGTCCTACGAGCAGTACTTC
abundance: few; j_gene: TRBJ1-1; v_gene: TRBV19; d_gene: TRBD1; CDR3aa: CASAEGASTEAFF; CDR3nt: TGTGCCAGCGCAGAGGGGGCGAGCACTGAAGCTTTCTTT
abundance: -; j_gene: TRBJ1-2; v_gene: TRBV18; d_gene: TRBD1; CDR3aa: CASSLQGNLRGYTF; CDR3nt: TGTGCCAGCTCGTTACAGGGGAACCTTCGTGGCTACACCTTC
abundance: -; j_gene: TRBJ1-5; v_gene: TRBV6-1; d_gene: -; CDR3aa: CASSEAGGNQPQHF; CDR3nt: TGTGCCAGCAGTGAAGCGGGGGGGAATCAGCCCCAGCATTTT
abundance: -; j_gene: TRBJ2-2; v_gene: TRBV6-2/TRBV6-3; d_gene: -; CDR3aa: CASSLVRTNTGELFF; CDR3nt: TGTGCCAGCAGTTTGGTCAGAACGAACACCGGGGAGCTGTTTTTT
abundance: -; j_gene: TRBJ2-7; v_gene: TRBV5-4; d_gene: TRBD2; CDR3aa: CASSLSSGSSYEQYF; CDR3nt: TGTGCCAGCAGCTTGTCGAGCGGGAGCTCCTACGAGCAGTACTTC